This entry lists 6 T cell receptor beta chains sequenced from one sample in a study of tumor-infiltrating lymphocytes in primary liver carcinoma. From around 0.5 ug of total RNA, TCR beta-specific cDNA was reverse-transcribed using a constant-region primer. Modified slightly, ARM-PCR produced TCR beta libraries over three nested multiplex PCR rounds. A C-beta reverse primer was combined with TRBV1-TRBV30 forward primers in the first two PCR rounds, and each round had roughly 9 cycles. TCRdb re-called the multiplex PCR reads with MiXCR, one entry per CDR3 protein. The sample shows about 74,000 distinct CDR3 sequences, 55% to 75% of them seen only once. The tissue used was unsorted bulk material of about 19-30 mg. RNA and DNA were co-extracted from it with the AllPrep DNA/RNA mini kit. Sequenced sample: liver tumor tissue from sampling region 4. Subset here: tumor region T4, right-lateral pole. The receptors here all came from a middle-aged man with primary liver carcinoma and hepatitis B virus infection.

The chain couples TRBV9 to TRBJ2-3; D might be TRBD1 (5 bases). Germline CDR1 is SGDLS and CDR2 is YYNGEE. V was clipped by 8 bases and J by 5 bases, with 21 bases between them. CDR3 length equals 15 residues. In DNA form, the CDR3 reads TGTGCCAGTAGCCGTAGCAGGGTTTGGGAAGATACGCAGTATTTT. It translates to CASSRSRVWEDTQYF. Drawing the rest from reference TRBV9 and TRBJ2-3, the complete variable domain is DSGVTQTPKHLITATGQRVTLRCSPRSGDLSVYWYQQSLDQGLQFLIQYYNGEERAKGNILERFSAQQFPDLHSELNLSSLELGDSALYFCASSRSRVWEDTQYFGPGTRLTVL.

With regard to this clonotype: Compared with germline, one end of the junction differs, possibly owing to a read error. The chain is built from TRBV4-1 and TRBJ2-3, with D unclear. Germline CDR1 reads MGHRA; CDR2 reads YSYEKL. The CDR3 has 18 amino acids. CDR3 residues: CARSHPPRGSPAYRTQYF. The CDR3 DNA reads TGCGCCAGGAGCCATCCCCCCCGAGGTTCCCCGGCCTACCGTACGCAGTATTTT.

The rearrangement uses TRBV6-5 and TRBJ2-3; possibly TRBD1 for D (6 bases). Trimming removed 8 bases from V and 6 bases from J, with 18 bases in between. Per germline, CDR1 MNHEY and CDR2 SVGAGI. CDR3 length: 14 amino acids. As DNA, the CDR3 is TGTGCCAGCGGTTCGGACAGAGGTACTGATACGCAGTATTTT. This translates into CASGSDRGTDTQYF.

The chain joins TRBV12-3 or TRBV12-4 to TRBJ2-7; D gene ambiguous. The V gene lost 5 bases and the J gene lost 3 bases, with 8 bases spanning the gap. The CDR3 loop spans 12 amino acids. DNA for the CDR3: TGTGCCAGCAGTAAGACATGCTACGAGCAGTACTTC. This translates into CASSKTCYEQYF.

Remarks on this clonotype: A read error is possible here, since a much larger clone lies one base away. The chain joins TRBV10-3 to TRBJ1-1, with a possible D match to TRBD1 (6 bases). The CDR3 is made up of 13 amino acids. Germline V gene lookup returns CDR1 ENHRY and CDR2 SYGVKD. In nucleotides, the CDR3 is TGTGCCATCAGCCCCACAGGGAACACTGAACCTTTCTTT. This sequence encodes CAISPTGNTEPFF.

With regard to this clonotype: A read error may produce the germline difference seen at one junction end. CDR3 sequence reads: CASSQASVYNEQFF. In nucleotides, the CDR3 is TGTGCCAGCAGCCAAGCTAGCGTGTACAATGAGCAATTCTTC. J is TRBJ2-1 and V is TRBV11-2, with TRBD2 as a possible D gene (6 bases). Germline CDR1 and CDR2: SGHAT and FQNNGV. This CDR3 spans 14 amino acids.